These T cell receptor beta chains were read from a single sample in a study of blood T cell repertoires in COVID-19. Only in-frame clones appear in the TCRdb table, and some are missing; sequencing was by immunoSEQ multiplex PCR. The sample yields some 48,000 clones, about four fifths seen once. The sequencing sample was made of peripheral blood. The source is a human donor in a cohort sampled during active COVID-19. CDR3s include the opening cysteine and the closing phenylalanine or tryptophan. A D gene is named only where the DNA matches it firmly. Rows give clone size only sometimes, using once, few, many, or a class for an expanded clone.

J: TRBJ2-7
D: NA
V: TRBV7-2
size: once
CDR3: CASSLGRQLIPYEQYF
DNA: TGTGCCAGCAGCTTAGGGCGGCAGCTAATTCCCTACGAGCAGTACTTC

J: TRBJ2-5
D: NA
V: TRBV6-2/TRBV6-3
size: NA
CDR3: CASSSSRWVGAQETQYF
DNA: TGTGCCAGCAGTTCCTCCCGATGGGTGGGGGCCCAAGAGACCCAGTACTTC

J: TRBJ2-7
D: NA
V: TRBV2
size: NA
CDR3: CARAPLRGTHYEQYF
DNA: TGTGCCAGAGCGCCCCTACGCGGGACCCACTACGAGCAGTACTTC

J: TRBJ1-4
D: TRBD1
V: TRBV7-9
size: NA
CDR3: CASSFGGTGVEKLFF
DNA: TGTGCCAGCAGCTTCGGTGGGACAGGGGTTGAAAAACTGTTTTTT

J: TRBJ2-4
D: NA
V: TRBV7-9
size: NA
CDR3: CASSPAGQVNIQYF
DNA: TGTGCCAGCAGCCCGGCGGGGCAAGTTAACATTCAGTACTTC

J: TRBJ2-2
D: TRBD2
V: TRBV7-2
size: NA
CDR3: CASSLPGGLTGELFF
DNA: TGTGCCAGCAGCTTACCCGGGGGGTTGACCGGGGAGCTGTTTTTT

J: TRBJ2-5
D: TRBD2
V: TRBV5-5
size: NA
CDR3: CASRVLAGDQETQYF
DNA: TGTGCCAGCAGGGTCCTAGCGGGGGACCAAGAGACCCAGTACTTC

J: TRBJ1-1
D: NA
V: TRBV6-5
size: NA
CDR3: CASSSPFQAFF
DNA: TGTGCCAGCAGTTCCCCTTTTCAAGCTTTCTTT

J: TRBJ2-4
D: NA
V: TRBV28
size: NA
CDR3: CASSPGGRDMSIQYF
DNA: TGTGCCAGCAGTCCGGGTGGTAGGGACATGTCCATTCAGTACTTC

J: TRBJ2-7
D: NA
V: TRBV7-9
size: NA
CDR3: CASRSGQYEQYF
DNA: TGTGCCAGCAGATCCGGACAGTACGAGCAGTACTTC

J: TRBJ2-7
D: TRBD2
V: TRBV20-1
size: NA
CDR3: CSASASGGYEQYF
DNA: TGCAGTGCTAGTGCTAGCGGGGGATACGAGCAGTACTTC

J: TRBJ1-1
D: NA
V: TRBV10-2
size: few
CDR3: CASLGGQTEAFF
DNA: TGCGCCAGTTTAGGCGGACAAACTGAAGCTTTCTTT

J: TRBJ2-3
D: NA
V: TRBV7-2
size: NA
CDR3: CASSLVRPPDTQYF
DNA: TGTGCCAGCAGCTTAGTGAGGCCACCAGATACGCAGTATTTT

J: TRBJ2-3
D: NA
V: TRBV5-1
size: NA
CDR3: CASSLASTGLSDTQYF
DNA: TGCGCCAGCAGCTTGGCTTCTACGGGTTTATCAGATACGCAGTATTTT

J: TRBJ2-6
D: NA
V: TRBV29-1
size: once
CDR3: CSVQSGYSGANVLTF
DNA: TGCAGCGTTCAGTCAGGTTATTCTGGGGCCAACGTCCTGACTTTC

J: TRBJ2-4
D: NA
V: TRBV18
size: NA
CDR3: CASSPIVDIQYF
DNA: TGTGCCAGCTCACCAATTGTAGATATTCAGTACTTC

J: TRBJ2-1
D: TRBD2
V: TRBV25-1
size: NA
CDR3: CASSGSAGGSYNEQFF
DNA: TGTGCCAGCAGTGGATCAGCGGGGGGCTCCTACAATGAGCAGTTCTTC

J: TRBJ2-3
D: TRBD2
V: TRBV13
size: NA
CDR3: CASSSRTSGGTSTDTQYF
DNA: TGTGCCAGCAGCTCGAGGACTAGCGGGGGGACTAGCACAGATACGCAGTATTTT

J: TRBJ2-3
D: NA
V: TRBV10-1
size: NA
CDR3: CASSDTTGASSTDTQYF
DNA: TGCGCCAGCAGTGACACGACAGGAGCCTCTAGCACAGATACGCAGTATTTT

J: TRBJ1-5
D: NA
V: TRBV12-3/TRBV12-4
size: NA
CDR3: CASSLTDNQPQHF
DNA: TGTGCCAGCAGTTTGACAGATAATCAGCCCCAGCATTTT

J: TRBJ2-5
D: TRBD2
V: TRBV2
size: NA
CDR3: CASSENGGAQYF
DNA: TGTGCCAGCAGTGAAAACGGGGGGGCCCAGTACTTC

J: TRBJ1-2
D: TRBD1
V: TRBV29-1
size: NA
CDR3: CSVEEAGGYGYTF
DNA: TGCAGCGTTGAAGAAGCAGGGGGCTATGGCTACACCTTC

J: TRBJ2-1
D: NA
V: TRBV11-2
size: NA
CDR3: CASSLGGYNEQFF
DNA: TGTGCCAGCAGCTTGGGAGGTTACAATGAGCAGTTCTTC

J: TRBJ2-1
D: NA
V: TRBV7-3
size: NA
CDR3: CASSLGGRNEQFF
DNA: TGTGCCAGCAGCTTAGGGGGGAGGAATGAGCAGTTCTTC

J: TRBJ1-5
D: NA
V: TRBV4-1
size: NA
CDR3: CASSQGWGGSNQPQHF
DNA: TGCGCCAGCAGCCAAGGGTGGGGGGGGAGCAATCAGCCCCAGCATTTT

J: TRBJ2-3
D: TRBD2
V: TRBV3-1/TRBV3-2
size: once
CDR3: CASSHSGGLDTQYF
DNA: TGTGCCAGCAGCCATAGCGGGGGTTTAGATACGCAGTATTTT

J: TRBJ2-5
D: TRBD2
V: TRBV11-2
size: NA
CDR3: CASSPTGLEGETQYF
DNA: TGTGCCAGCAGCCCCACGGGACTAGAGGGAGAGACCCAGTACTTC

J: TRBJ2-3
D: TRBD1
V: TRBV6-5
size: NA
CDR3: CASSLLGTDTDTQYF
DNA: TGTGCCAGCAGTCTCCTCGGGACAGATACAGATACGCAGTATTTT

J: TRBJ2-6
D: NA
V: TRBV30
size: NA
CDR3: CAWSVGGSGANVLTF
DNA: TGTGCCTGGAGTGTTGGAGGCTCTGGGGCCAACGTCCTGACTTTC

J: TRBJ2-7
D: NA
V: TRBV3-1/TRBV3-2
size: NA
CDR3: CASSTTATGEEQYF
DNA: TGTGCCAGCAGCACCACCGCGACAGGAGAGGAGCAGTACTTC

J: TRBJ1-1
D: NA
V: TRBV29-1
size: NA
CDR3: CSVDSSAAGAFF
DNA: TGCAGCGTTGATTCTTCGGCAGCAGGCGCTTTCTTT

J: TRBJ2-3
D: TRBD2
V: TRBV3-1/TRBV3-2
size: NA
CDR3: CASSQDPLAGASTDTQYF
DNA: TGTGCCAGCAGCCAAGATCCCCTAGCGGGGGCCAGCACAGATACGCAGTATTTT

J: TRBJ1-5
D: TRBD1
V: TRBV19
size: NA
CDR3: CASMRTGGGNQPQHF
DNA: TGTGCCAGTATGCGCACAGGGGGCGGGAATCAGCCCCAGCATTTT

J: TRBJ1-2
D: NA
V: TRBV15
size: NA
CDR3: CATSRDGGDGYTF
DNA: TGTGCCACCAGCAGAGATGGGGGGGATGGCTACACCTTC

J: TRBJ2-2
D: TRBD1
V: TRBV19
size: NA
CDR3: CASSAPGQGNTGELFF
DNA: TGTGCCAGTAGTGCACCGGGACAGGGTAACACCGGGGAGCTGTTTTTT

J: TRBJ2-3
D: NA
V: TRBV7-9
size: NA
CDR3: CASSPSGVRDTQYF
DNA: TGTGCCAGCAGCCCTTCGGGGGTTAGAGATACGCAGTATTTT

J: TRBJ2-3
D: TRBD1
V: TRBV6-5
size: once
CDR3: CASRDRGLLDTQYF
DNA: TGTGCCAGCAGGGACAGGGGTTTATTAGATACGCAGTATTTT

J: TRBJ2-5
D: NA
V: TRBV7-9
size: NA
CDR3: CASIALQETQYF
DNA: TGTGCCAGCATTGCACTTCAAGAGACCCAGTACTTC

J: TRBJ2-7
D: TRBD2
V: TRBV3-1/TRBV3-2
size: NA
CDR3: CASSPGLVYEQYF
DNA: TGTGCCAGCTCTCCGGGACTAGTGTACGAGCAGTACTTC

J: TRBJ2-2
D: NA
V: TRBV12-5
size: NA
CDR3: CATRPSGVWAGELFF
DNA: TGTGCTACAAGGCCCTCGGGGGTCTGGGCCGGGGAGCTGTTTTTT

J: TRBJ2-7
D: NA
V: TRBV30
size: NA
CDR3: CAWSTVTGDEQYF
DNA: TGTGCCTGGTCTACCGTGACAGGCGACGAGCAGTACTTC

J: TRBJ2-1
D: TRBD2
V: TRBV3-1/TRBV3-2
size: NA
CDR3: CASSQPLKRGLYNEQFF
DNA: TGTGCCAGCAGCCAGCCTCTGAAGCGGGGGCTCTACAATGAGCAGTTCTTC

J: TRBJ1-4
D: TRBD1
V: TRBV30
size: once
CDR3: CAWKMLGTENEKLFF
DNA: TGTGCCTGGAAAATGCTCGGGACAGAGAATGAAAAACTGTTTTTT

J: TRBJ1-1
D: NA
V: TRBV27
size: NA
CDR3: CASSLGRGTEAFF
DNA: TGTGCCAGCAGTTTAGGTAGGGGGACTGAAGCTTTCTTT

J: TRBJ2-3
D: TRBD2
V: TRBV11-2
size: NA
CDR3: CASSSLAGGPWDTQYF
DNA: TGTGCCAGCAGCTCCCTAGCGGGGGGGCCTTGGGATACGCAGTATTTT

J: TRBJ1-2
D: NA
V: TRBV6-5
size: NA
CDR3: CASSYLKDSGGYTF
DNA: TGTGCCAGCAGTTACCTAAAGGACAGTGGGGGCTACACCTTC

J: TRBJ2-3
D: NA
V: TRBV6-6
size: NA
CDR3: CASTMIVGHTQYF
DNA: TGTGCCAGCACCATGATTGTCGGTCATACGCAGTATTTT

J: TRBJ2-7
D: TRBD1
V: TRBV18
size: NA
CDR3: CASQGQGAYEQYF
DNA: TGTGCCAGCCAGGGACAGGGGGCCTACGAGCAGTACTTC

J: TRBJ2-7
D: NA
V: TRBV7-8
size: few
CDR3: CASSLVRQRQAVGYEQYF
DNA: TGTGCCAGCAGCTTAGTGCGCCAGCGACAGGCGGTCGGCTACGAGCAGTACTTC

J: TRBJ2-1
D: TRBD2
V: TRBV6-4
size: NA
CDR3: CASSDKRSGDYNEQFF
DNA: TGTGCCAGCAGTGACAAGAGAAGCGGGGATTACAATGAGCAGTTCTTC

J: TRBJ1-2
D: TRBD1
V: TRBV18
size: NA
CDR3: CASSPPDRDSGYTF
DNA: TGTGCCAGCTCACCACCGGACAGGGATTCTGGCTACACCTTC

J: TRBJ1-2
D: TRBD1
V: TRBV19
size: NA
CDR3: CASSARDRANYGYTF
DNA: TGTGCCAGTAGTGCGAGGGACAGAGCTAACTATGGCTACACCTTC

J: TRBJ1-4
D: TRBD1
V: TRBV27
size: once
CDR3: CASSARTGSAEKLFF
DNA: TGTGCCAGCAGTGCCAGGACAGGGTCGGCTGAAAAACTGTTTTTT

J: TRBJ2-2
D: NA
V: TRBV24-1
size: NA
CDR3: CATSVTRGGELFF
DNA: TGTGCCACCAGTGTAACCAGGGGCGGGGAGCTGTTTTTT

J: TRBJ2-1
D: TRBD1
V: TRBV4-1
size: once
CDR3: CASSQQGVSYNEQFF
DNA: TGCGCCAGCAGCCAACAGGGGGTTTCCTACAATGAGCAGTTCTTC